The 8 T cell receptor beta chains presented below share a single source sample, sequenced in a study of T cell responses to AZD1222 COVID-19 vaccine. Assay used: immunoSEQ multiplex PCR; TCRdb lists only in-frame clones, some missing. The sample includes roughly 190,000 clones, just over 90% seen only once; the top ten take around 3.5%. Sequences were derived from peripheral blood, sampled 28 days after the second AZD1222 dose. These receptor sequences come from an adult who received the AZD1222 COVID-19 vaccine.

The CDR3 nucleotides are TGTGCCAGCAGTTTGCAGAACACTGAAGCTTTCTTT. Its translation is CASSLQNTEAFF. The V gene is TRBV12-3 or TRBV12-4, the J gene TRBJ1-1, with D unresolved. The CDR3 is 12 residues long. Trimming removed 3 bases at V and 1 base at J, with 3 bases between.

Worth noting for this clone: The junction departs from the called germline gene at one end, perhaps through a read error. The chain is built from TRBV28 and TRBJ1-4; D not certain. This CDR3 region has 16 residues. From germline, CDR1 is MDHEN and CDR2 SYDVKM. CDR3 sequence: CVSSFGPGPAYEKLFF. Here the CDR3 DNA reads TGTGTCAGCAGCTTCGGCCCCGGGCCAGCTTATGAAAAACTGTTTTTT.

In DNA, the CDR3 is TGTGCCAGCACCAAAGGAACCGGGACAGGAGGACTTTATAACTATGGCTACACCTTC. It translates to CASTKGTGTGGLYNYGYTF. The chain couples TRBV21-1 to TRBJ1-2; TRBD1 is the table's D call, not checked against the DNA. TRBV21-1 has pseudogene status. The CDR3 consists of 19 residues.

This clone was picked up one time. The chain recombines TRBV5-1 with TRBJ1-6, with TRBD1 as a possible D gene (6 bases). Germline V gene sequence: CDR1 SGHRS, CDR2 YFSETQ. Trimming removed 1 base from V and 7 bases from J, with 9 bases in between. This CDR3 comprises 14 residues. CDR3 sequence: CASSLNTGNSPLHF. DNA for the CDR3: TGCGCCAGCAGCTTGAATACAGGGAATTCACCCCTCCACTTT. The complete variable domain, with remaining parts taken from reference TRBV5-1 and TRBJ1-6, reads KAGVTQTPRYLIKTRGQQVTLSCSPISGHRSVSWYQQTPGQGLQFLFEYFSETQRNKGNFPGRFSGRQFSNSRSEMNVSTLELGDSALYLCASSLNTGNSPLHFGNGTRLTVT.

The rearrangement links TRBV18 to TRBJ2-7; maybe TRBD2 (5 bases). V was clipped by 3 bases and J by 3 bases, with 9 bases between them. Per germline, CDR1 KGHSH and CDR2 LQKENI. The CDR3 runs 13 residues. DNA for the CDR3: TGTGCCAGCTCACCCGACGGGGACTACGAGCAGTACTTC. It yields the protein CASSPDGDYEQYF.

J is TRBJ2-3 and V is TRBV7-3; the match to TRBD2 covers 10 bases. CDR1 SGHTA and CDR2 FQGTGA come from the germline V gene. V lost 4 bases to trimming and J lost 0 bases; unmatched junction nucleotides: 4. The CDR3 spans 16 residues. CDR3: CASSSWTSGSTDTQYF. The CDR3 DNA is TGTGCCAGCAGCTCCTGGACTAGCGGTAGCACAGATACGCAGTATTTT.

V gene TRBV18 combines with J gene TRBJ1-1; maybe TRBD1 (5 bases). Per germline, CDR1 KGHSH and CDR2 LQKENI. Trimming took off 5 bases at V and 1 base at J, with 17 bases between the two ends. This CDR3 has 16 amino acids. CDR3 amino acids: CASSARDGGKNTEAFF. The DNA of the CDR3 is TGTGCCAGCTCAGCCCGGGACGGAGGAAAGAACACTGAAGCTTTCTTT.

The chain uses TRBV28 and TRBJ2-3; D unresolved. Germline assignment: CDR1 MDHEN and CDR2 SYDVKM. The CDR3 has 13 residues. V lost 3 bases, J lost 3 bases, and 7 bases lay in between. CDR3 in amino acids: CASSLGWTDTQYF. The DNA for the CDR3 is TGTGCCAGCAGTTTGGGTTGGACAGATACGCAGTATTTT.